These 22 T cell receptor beta chains were all obtained from the same sample, sequenced in a study of beta chain features in type 1 diabetes (dated by TCRdb to about 2018). The library was generated by the immunoSEQ multiplex PCR assay. The High Capacity cDNA Reverse Transcription Kit was used to reverse transcribe all of the isolated RNA, meaning that expressed TCRB transcripts were what got sequenced. The source is immuneACCESS, and TCRdb retained only in-frame sequences with V and J called. Part of the clones is not carried over; for the studies checked, unresolved V genes explain less than half of this, and the remainder is unexplained. A total of 900,000 or so clones appear in this sample, roughly 15% of them only once. 0.023% of the sample rests with the top ten. The sample taken for sequencing was naive CD4+ T cells from blood. According to the study, the label for this sample's cell subset or site signals: true naive CD4+ T cells. These receptors were taken from a woman younger than 30 in good health.

The rearrangement links TRBV10-3 to TRBJ2-5; possible D gene TRBD2, 5 bases. With the DNA end fitting TRBJ2-7 better, the J assignment may be wrong. Germline CDR1 reads ENHRY; CDR2 reads SYGVKD. The CDR3 consists of 12 residues. The CDR3 coding sequence is TGTGCCGGATCCAGCGGACCCTACGAGCAGTACTTC. Protein product: CAGSSGPYEQYF.

This clone showed up just a few times. The chain employs TRBV18 and TRBJ1-2; TRBD1 is a possible D gene (5 bases). CDR3 length: 15 amino acids. With 5 bases removed from V and 5 bases from J, the gap between germline ends came to 18 bases. Germline CDR1 reads KGHSH; CDR2 reads LQKENI. CDR3 coding DNA: TGTGCCAGCTCAAAAAGTACAGCCGAGGGGTATGGCTACACCTTC. Translation: CASSKSTAEGYGYTF.

This clone was seen a few times. The chain recombines TRBV5-6 with TRBJ2-7; a weak D match, TRBD2 (6 bases). Germline assignment: CDR1 SGHDT and CDR2 YYEEEE. Deletions cut 4 bases from V and 0 bases from J, with 14 bases between. The CDR3 contains 15 residues. Here the CDR3 DNA reads TGTGCCAGCAGCCGCCGGGACGGGAGCTCCTACGAGCAGTACTTC. Translated, it gives CASSRRDGSSYEQYF.

The chain couples TRBV28 to TRBJ2-6; D remains ambiguous. The V end was cut by 6 bases, the J end by 0 bases, with 3 bases between. The germline CDR1 and CDR2 sequences are MDHEN and SYDVKM. CDR3 size: 13 residues. The DNA for the CDR3 is TGTGCCAGCAGCGTCTCTGGGGCCAACGTCCTGACTTTC. This translates into CASSVSGANVLTF.

The CDR3 DNA reads as TGTGCCAGCAGCGGAACAGGGGGCGCCCCTTTTGGCTACACCTTC. Amino acid sequence: CASSGTGGAPFGYTF. The J gene is TRBJ1-2, the V gene TRBV2; TRBD1 aligns across 9 bases. CDR3 size: 15 residues. Germline CDR1 reads SNHLY; CDR2 reads FYNNEI. Unmatched junction bases numbered 12, after V lost 6 bases and J lost 7 bases.

This clone has only a few counts. This chain connects TRBV29-1 to TRBJ2-5; the D is unclear. CDR1 SQVTM and CDR2 ANQGSEA come from the germline V gene. The V gene lost 1 base and the J gene lost 11 bases, with 11 bases spanning the gap. The CDR3 has 11 residues. CDR3 in amino acids: CSVEAEHPQYF. CDR3 bases: TGCAGCGTTGAAGCGGAGCACCCTCAGTACTTC.

This clone has only a few counts. The chain recombines TRBV7-3 with TRBJ2-2, with no clear D. The CDR3 is made up of 15 amino acids. Germline V lookup: CDR1 SGHTA, CDR2 FQGTGA. The ends were cut back, 4 bases at V and 3 bases at J, with 12 bases in the middle. CDR3 sequence (DNA): TGTGCCAGCAGCTCTGGGTTTCGCGACACCGGGGAGCTGTTTTTT. Protein: CASSSGFRDTGELFF. Based on the CDR3 plus reference TRBV7-3 and TRBJ2-2, the full variable domain is GAGVSQTPSNKVTEKGKYVELRCDPISGHTALYWYRQSLGQGPEFLIYFQGTGAADDSGLPNDRFFAVRPEGSVSTLKIQRTERGDSAVYLCASSSGFRDTGELFFGEGSRLTVL.

This clone has just a few counts. The chain couples TRBV29-1 to TRBJ1-2; unclear D gene. CDR3 length equals 13 residues. Germline V gene lookup returns CDR1 SQVTM and CDR2 ANQGSEA. Trimming shortened V by 0 bases and J by 5 bases, and 10 bases separated the two germline ends. CDR3 residues: CSVEDQGRYGYTF. The CDR3 nucleotides are TGCAGCGTTGAAGATCAAGGGAGATATGGCTACACCTTC.

In this sample, this clone turned up a few times. CDR3 loop: CASSLLGAAFF. The CDR3, as DNA: TGTGCCAGCAGCTTACTGGGGGCGGCTTTCTTT. The V call is TRBV7-2, the J call TRBJ1-1; D may be TRBD1 (6 bases). V was trimmed by 2 bases and J by 11 bases, leaving 9 bases between them. The CDR3 sequence is 11 residues long. Germline CDR1 and CDR2: SGHTA and FQGNSA.

This clone came up a few times. The chain is built from TRBV6-1 and TRBJ2-1; D is perhaps TRBD2 (6 bases). Germline assignment: CDR1 MNHNS and CDR2 SASEGT. CDR3 size: 13 residues. The V and J ends lost 4 bases and 10 bases respectively, with 14 bases between them. CDR3 DNA: TGTGCCAGCAGTGCATCGGGGACTCGCGAGCAGTTCTTC. Its protein product is CASSASGTREQFF.

V gene TRBV4-1 combines with J gene TRBJ1-5; possibly TRBD1 for D (5 bases). Looked up from germline, CDR1 is MGHRA and CDR2 is YSYEKL. V lost 0 bases and J lost 8, with 14 bases in between. This CDR3 region has 15 residues. Written as DNA, the CDR3 is TGCGCCAGCAGCCAAGATTTGGGGGAATGGGAGCCCCAGCATTTT. Translation gives CASSQDLGEWEPQHF.

The chain carries TRBV9 and TRBJ2-3, with a tentative D call TRBD2 (5 bases). V was cut by 5 bases and J by 3 bases, with 16 bases left in between. The CDR3 is 15 residues long. Germline V gene lookup returns CDR1 SGDLS and CDR2 YYNGEE. CDR3 DNA: TGTGCCAGCAGTGGTGGACTTTTTGGGACAGATACGCAGTATTTT. Its protein product is CASSGGLFGTDTQYF.

Details on this clone: Other nucleotide sequences in the sample specify the same CDR3. CDR3 bases: TGCGCCAGCAGCTTGGGGCAGGGAAACGAGCAGTACTTC. Protein: CASSLGQGNEQYF. The chain employs TRBV5-1 and TRBJ2-7, with D possibly being TRBD1 (5 bases). The CDR3 consists of 13 residues. V was cut by 0 bases and J by 5 bases, with 9 bases left in between. Germline CDR1 is SGHRS and CDR2 is YFSETQ.

V is TRBV15 and J is TRBJ2-4; a weak D match, TRBD2 (5 bases). V was trimmed by 3 bases and J by 6 bases, leaving 12 bases between them. The germline V gene encodes CDR1 LNHNV and CDR2 YYDKDF (reference sequence). The CDR3 has 14 residues. The CDR3 DNA reads TGTGCCACCAGCAGGCTCTCGGCGGGAAACATTCAGTACTTC. This encodes CATSRLSAGNIQYF. The full variable domain, in which reference TRBV15 and TRBJ2-4 provide the parts outside the CDR3, is DAMVIQNPRYQVTQFGKPVTLSCSQTLNHNVMYWYQQKSSQAPKLLFHYYDKDFNNEADTPDNFQSRRPNTSFCFLDIRSPGLGDTAMYLCATSRLSAGNIQYFGAGTRLSVL.

The genes are TRBV7-6 and TRBJ2-7; possible D gene TRBD2, 6 bases. The CDR3 extends over 16 amino acids. Between the trimmed V and J ends, which lost 3 bases and 0 bases, there was a span of 15 bases. Per the germline V gene, CDR1 is SGHVS and CDR2 is FNYEAQ. DNA for the CDR3: TGTGCCAGCAGCTTGAGAGGGAGGCACGGCTCCTACGAGCAGTACTTC. It translates to CASSLRGRHGSYEQYF.

This clone was seen more than once but under ten times. The chain uses TRBV28 and TRBJ2-1; possibly TRBD1 or TRBD2 for D (5 bases each). The germline V and J ends were trimmed by 2 bases and 7 bases, with 9 bases remaining between them. Germline assignment: CDR1 MDHEN and CDR2 SYDVKM. The CDR3 consists of 13 residues. CDR3 nucleotide sequence: TGTGCCAGCAGTTTAGGGACGCAAAATGAGCAGTTCTTC. This translates into CASSLGTQNEQFF.

The chain joins TRBV5-4 to TRBJ2-3, with TRBD2 matching over 11 bases. CDR1 SGHNT and CDR2 YYREEE come from the germline V gene (reference sequence). After removal of 4 bases from V and 2 bases from J, the junction contained 6 bases not matched to a gene. CDR3 length equals 16 residues. CDR3 in DNA: TGTGCCAGCAGCATAGGGACTAGCGGAATCACAGATACGCAGTATTTT. This encodes CASSIGTSGITDTQYF.

The V call is TRBV5-1, the J call TRBJ1-2, with no clear D. This CDR3 is built from 13 residues. V shed 0 bases and J shed 4 bases, with 7 bases lying between them. Germline V gene sequence: CDR1 SGHRS, CDR2 YFSETQ. The CDR3 here is CASSLDSRYGYTF. The CDR3 region has the DNA TGCGCCAGCAGCTTGGACAGCCGCTATGGCTACACCTTC.

CDR3 sequence (DNA): TGTGCCAGCAGTTACTCGGGTTCAGTAGCGTACGAGCAGTACTTC. Amino acid sequence: CASSYSGSVAYEQYF. The chain links TRBV6-5 to TRBJ2-7, with D possibly being TRBD2 (5 bases). In germline, CDR1 is MNHEY, CDR2 SVGAGI. The length of the CDR3 is 15 residues. The V end lost 0 bases, the J end lost 4 bases, and 13 bases lay between the germline ends.

This clone was seen a handful of times. The chain carries TRBV11-2 and TRBJ2-7, with 9 bases aligning to TRBD2. Looked up from germline, CDR1 is SGHAT and CDR2 is FQNNGV. CDR3 length equals 17 residues. J was trimmed by 7 bases and V by 1 base; bases with no gene match: 14. Written as DNA, the CDR3 is TGTGCCAGCAGCTTAGGCATTTCCGGGACTAGCCGATGGGAGCAGTACTTC. Residues: CASSLGISGTSRWEQYF.

The chain links TRBV28 to TRBJ1-3; no reliable D call. This CDR3 contains 15 residues. CDR1 MDHEN and CDR2 SYDVKM come from the germline V gene. Deletions cut 2 bases from V and 1 base from J, with 9 bases between. The CDR3 sequence: CASSLGILSGNTIYF. CDR3 nucleotides: TGTGCCAGCAGTTTAGGGATCTTATCTGGAAACACCATATATTTT.

Comments on this clone: Other nucleotide sequences from this sample produce the same CDR3. The chain carries TRBV2 and TRBJ2-5, with D possibly matching TRBD1 (5 bases). Germline CDR1 SNHLY, CDR2 FYNNEI. There are 13 residues in the CDR3. V was shortened by 1 base and J by 2 bases, with 5 bases between the two germline ends. Written as DNA, the CDR3 is TGTGCCAGCAGTGAAGACAGGCAAGAGACCCAGTACTTC. Amino acids: CASSEDRQETQYF.